These T cell receptor beta chains were read from a single sample in a study of low-dose radiotherapy and immunotherapy resistance in tumors. MiXCR, run by TCRdb on the reads, gives a single entry per CDR3 protein. The table records about 89,000 distinct CDR3 sequences, roughly a tenth of them present only once. The source was PBMCs, collected before treatment. The receptors here all came from a male donor with prostate cancer. CDR3s include the opening cysteine and the closing phenylalanine or tryptophan. D genes are given only for firm matches. For some rows the clone size is stated as once, few or many, or as a class when expanded; others skip it.

d_gene	abundance	j_gene	v_gene	CDR3nt	CDR3aa
NA	many	TRBJ1-1	TRBV12-5	TGTGCTAGTGGTAAGGACAGTCGTAATGAAGCTTTCTTT	CASGKDSRNEAFF
NA	many	TRBJ1-5	TRBV6-1	TGTGCCAGCGAATCTACAGGGTCTATTCAGCCCCAGCATTTT	CASESTGSIQPQHF
NA	many	TRBJ1-1	TRBV21-1	TGTGCCAGCAGCAAAAAAGGGCAGCAGAACACTGAAGCTTTCTTT	CASSKKGQQNTEAFF
NA	many	TRBJ2-3	TRBV21-1	TGTGCCAGCAGCAAAGTAGGGACTAGGTCTTGCACAGATACGCAGTATTTT	CASSKVGTRSCTDTQYF
NA	NA	TRBJ2-7	TRBV7-2	TGTGCCAGCAGACAGGGTCTGAACGAGCAGTACTTC	CASRQGLNEQYF
NA	many	TRBJ1-1	TRBV28	TGTGCCAGCAGCTTCGGCGGAACTGAAGCTTTCTTT	CASSFGGTEAFF
TRBD2	many	TRBJ2-3	TRBV20-1	TGCAGTGCTAGATTCGGACTAGCGGTCACAGATACGCAGTATTTT	CSARFGLAVTDTQYF
NA	many	TRBJ1-5	TRBV28	TGTGCCAGCAGTTTATGGGGACAGCCCCAGCATTTT	CASSLWGQPQHF
NA	many	TRBJ1-6	TRBV12-3/TRBV12-4	TGTGCCAGCAGTCCGGGCGGGGCGACATCACCCCTCCACTTT	CASSPGGATSPLHF
NA	many	TRBJ2-1	TRBV5-1	TGCGCCAGCAGGGTTGAGCGGGTCGGTCTGTTCTTC	CASRVERVGLFF
NA	few	TRBJ2-7	TRBV28	TGTGCCAGCAGTTCCATGGACCGGGCTCGAAGCTCCTACGAGCAGTACTTC	CASSSMDRARSSYEQYF
NA	many	TRBJ2-2	TRBV6-5	TGTGCCAGCAGTTACTTCGGCGGAACCCCCCCCGGGGAGCTGTTTTTT	CASSYFGGTPPGELFF
NA	many	TRBJ2-5	TRBV29-1	TGCAGCGTCCTGACGGGGTCTGAGACCCAGTACTTC	CSVLTGSETQYF
TRBD2	many	TRBJ2-1	TRBV7-2	TGTGCCAGCAGAACGGGACTAGCGGGAGGATTGAATGAGCAGTTCTTC	CASRTGLAGGLNEQFF
NA	many	TRBJ2-7	TRBV7-3	TGTGCCAGCAGCGGGGGGGCAGGGGTGGCCTACGAGCAGTACTTC	CASSGGAGVAYEQYF
NA	many	TRBJ2-6	TRBV4-1	TGCGCCAGCAGCCCCCTACAGGGTTCCCTAGGGGCCAACGTCCTGACTTTC	CASSPLQGSLGANVLTF
NA	many	TRBJ2-7	TRBV4-1	TGCGCCAGCAGCGCCCCCGCACGAGGGCCCGAGCAGTACTTC	CASSAPARGPEQYF
NA	many	TRBJ2-3	TRBV21-1	TGTGCCAGCAGCAAATTATCGGGGGATACGCAGTATTTT	CASSKLSGDTQYF
NA	many	TRBJ1-5	TRBV2	TGTGCCAGCAGCGAATTTGGGGATTGGGGCAATCAGCCCCAGCATTTT	CASSEFGDWGNQPQHF
TRBD1	many	TRBJ1-2	TRBV2	TGTGCCAGCATTTTATCGGACAGGGCAGCCTATGGCTACACCTTC	CASILSDRAAYGYTF
NA	many	TRBJ2-5	TRBV5-6	TGTGCCAGCAGCTCGGGCCCCGGAGAGGCGACCCAGTACTTC	CASSSGPGEATQYF
TRBD1	many	TRBJ2-1	TRBV19	TGTGCCAGTACCCCAGACAGGGGATCCCACAATGAGCAGTTCTTC	CASTPDRGSHNEQFF
NA	many	TRBJ2-5	TRBV14	TGTGCCAGCAGCCTTCAGATACGAGAGACCCAGTACTTC	CASSLQIRETQYF
NA	many	TRBJ2-7	TRBV28	TGTGCCAGCAGTCCGTCCGGTTGGGGGAAACCTAGCTCCTACGAGCAGTACTTC	CASSPSGWGKPSSYEQYF
NA	many	TRBJ1-6	TRBV18	TGTGCCAGCTCACCATCGAGAGTACCATATTCACCCCTCCACTTT	CASSPSRVPYSPLHF
NA	many	TRBJ1-1	TRBV27	TGTGCCAGCAGTTTAGACGGGTACACTGAAGCTTTCTTT	CASSLDGYTEAFF
NA	many	TRBJ2-7	TRBV28	TGTGCCAGCACCCTTTCCGGTAGAGACGAGCAGTACTTC	CASTLSGRDEQYF
TRBD2	NA	TRBJ2-5	TRBV25-1	TGTGCCAGCAGTCCGGGACTAGCGGGCGACCGGCACCAAGAGACCCAGTACTTC	CASSPGLAGDRHQETQYF
NA	many	TRBJ2-1	TRBV6-6	TGTGCCAGCAGCCTCCTCAGGTTCAGCTCCTACAATGAGCAGTTCTTC	CASSLLRFSSYNEQFF
TRBD1	many	TRBJ2-1	TRBV13	TGTGCCAGCAGCTTAGGGCAGGGGGCCTACAATGAGCAGTTCTTC	CASSLGQGAYNEQFF
NA	many	TRBJ2-6	TRBV27	TGTGCCAGCAGTTCAGGGCCCGAACCTGGGGCCAACGTCCTGACTTTC	CASSSGPEPGANVLTF
TRBD2	many	TRBJ2-7	TRBV5-6	TGTGCCAGCAGCTTGGCCGGACTAGCGGGAGTTCGAGAGCAGTACTTC	CASSLAGLAGVREQYF
TRBD1	many	TRBJ2-1	TRBV20-1	TGCAGTGCTAGCGGGGACAGGGGAGGTGAGCAGTTCTTC	CSASGDRGGEQFF
TRBD2	many	TRBJ2-1	TRBV7-9	TGTGCCAGCAGAGAAGTGGGGACTAGCGGGAGGGCTGCCAATGAGCAGTTCTTC	CASREVGTSGRAANEQFF